These 9 T cell receptor beta chains share one sample of origin, sequenced in a study of radiotherapy plus CTLA-4 blockade in lung cancer. TCRdb's table, derived via immunoSEQ multiplex PCR, lists solely in-frame clones and lacks some. The sample carries more than 90,000 clones, 70% to 90% recorded once. The source was peripheral blood, collected from a patient treated with radiotherapy plus ipilimumab. Receptor source: a human donor with non-small cell lung cancer that progressed on radiotherapy plus ipilimumab.

This chain connects TRBV6-1 to TRBJ1-5, with D maybe TRBD1 (5 bases). Trimming took 4 bases from V and 7 from J, leaving 20 bases between them. This CDR3 spans 16 amino acids. The V gene's germline CDR1 is MNHNS and CDR2 SASEGT. The CDR3 protein is CASSGIPQGWNQPQHF. DNA of the CDR3: TGTGCCAGCAGTGGAATACCCCAGGGTTGGAACCAGCCCCAGCATTTT.

The V call is TRBV6-6, the J call TRBJ1-1; D perhaps matches TRBD1 (5 bases). This CDR3 is built from 12 residues. Between the trimmed V and J ends, which lost 5 bases and 4 bases, there was a span of 8 bases. Germline assignment: CDR1 MNHNY and CDR2 SVGAGI (reference sequence). The CDR3 DNA is TGTGCCAGCAGTGGGGGGAGCACTGAAGCTTTCTTT. Translated, it gives CASSGGSTEAFF.

This clone has just one count. The chain uses TRBV15 and TRBJ2-1; tentatively, D is TRBD2 (6 bases). Germline V gene sequence: CDR1 LNHNV, CDR2 YYDKDF (reference sequence). CDR3 size: 12 residues. V lost 4 bases and J lost 13, with 14 bases in between. The CDR3 nucleotides read TGTGCCACCAGCACCCATAGCGGTACTCAGTTCTTC. This gives the protein CATSTHSGTQFF.

V is TRBV18 and J is TRBJ2-3; D not resolved. The CDR3 length is 14 residues. Germline V gives CDR1 KGHSH, CDR2 LQKENI. The germline V and J ends were trimmed by 3 bases and 1 base, with 8 bases remaining between them. The CDR3 nucleotides are TGTGCCAGCTCACCCAACCTAGGCACAGATACGCAGTATTTT. Amino acid sequence: CASSPNLGTDTQYF.

The rearrangement links TRBV7-2 to TRBJ2-3, with D perhaps TRBD1 or TRBD2 (5 bases each). V was pared by 3 bases and J by 5 bases, with 21 bases between. The CDR3 is 17 amino acids. The V gene's germline CDR1 is SGHTA and CDR2 FQGNSA. In DNA, the CDR3 is TGTGCCAGCAGCTTTTGGGGACCAATTCCCGCGGGAGATACGCAGTATTTT. This gives the protein CASSFWGPIPAGDTQYF.

The V gene is TRBV5-8, the J gene TRBJ2-7; no reliable D call. The CDR3 is 11 residues long. Germline CDR1 reads SGHTS; CDR2 reads YDEGEE. V lost 5 bases to trimming and J lost 3 bases, with 6 bases between them. The CDR3 DNA is TGTGCCAGCAGGGCCTTCTACGAGCAGTACTTC. Translated: CASRAFYEQYF.

V gene TRBV9 combines with J gene TRBJ2-7, with 7 nucleotides matching TRBD1. The CDR3 is made up of 14 amino acids. CDR1 is SGDLS and CDR2 is YYNGEE in the germline V gene. J was trimmed by 3 bases and V by 0 bases; bases with no gene match: 3. The CDR3 nucleotides read TGTGCCAGCAGCGTAGGTGCAGGGGGCTACGAGCAGTACTTC. Encoded protein: CASSVGAGGYEQYF.

DNA for the CDR3: TGTGCCAGCAGTCCAGGGCTTAATGAAAAACTGTTTTTT. This sequence encodes CASSPGLNEKLFF. The gene calls are TRBV6-4 and TRBJ1-4, with D possibly TRBD1 on 5 matching bases. This CDR3 is 13 amino acids long. From germline, CDR1 is MRHNA and CDR2 SNTAGT. V lost 5 bases and J 4 bases, leaving 8 bases between the germline ends.

The chain uses TRBV9 and TRBJ1-2; 7 bases are a match to TRBD1. The CDR3 has 16 residues. J lost 2 bases, V lost 4 bases, and 11 bases had no gene match. The V gene's germline CDR1 is SGDLS and CDR2 YYNGEE. CDR3 DNA: TGTGCCAGCAGCACCAACCCAGGGGGTTCGAACTATGGCTACACCTTC. It codes for CASSTNPGGSNYGYTF. Based on the CDR3 plus reference TRBV9 and TRBJ1-2, the full variable domain is DSGVTQTPKHLITATGQRVTLRCSPRSGDLSVYWYQQSLDQGLQFLIQYYNGEERAKGNILERFSAQQFPDLHSELNLSSLELGDSALYFCASSTNPGGSNYGYTFGSGTRLTVV.